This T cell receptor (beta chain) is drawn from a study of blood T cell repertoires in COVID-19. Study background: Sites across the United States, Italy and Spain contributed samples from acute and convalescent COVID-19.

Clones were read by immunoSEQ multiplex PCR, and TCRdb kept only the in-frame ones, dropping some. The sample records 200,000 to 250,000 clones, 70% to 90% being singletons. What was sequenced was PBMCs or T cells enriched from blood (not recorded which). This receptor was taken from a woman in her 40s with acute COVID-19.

In nucleotides, the CDR3 is TGTGCCAGCAGCCCTGGACAGCCCACTGAAGCTTTCTTT. Amino acids: CASSPGQPTEAFF. The rearrangement joins TRBV12-3 or TRBV12-4 to TRBJ1-1; D is perhaps TRBD1 (6 bases). This CDR3 has 13 residues. Trimming took off 6 bases at V and 4 bases at J, with 12 bases between the two ends.